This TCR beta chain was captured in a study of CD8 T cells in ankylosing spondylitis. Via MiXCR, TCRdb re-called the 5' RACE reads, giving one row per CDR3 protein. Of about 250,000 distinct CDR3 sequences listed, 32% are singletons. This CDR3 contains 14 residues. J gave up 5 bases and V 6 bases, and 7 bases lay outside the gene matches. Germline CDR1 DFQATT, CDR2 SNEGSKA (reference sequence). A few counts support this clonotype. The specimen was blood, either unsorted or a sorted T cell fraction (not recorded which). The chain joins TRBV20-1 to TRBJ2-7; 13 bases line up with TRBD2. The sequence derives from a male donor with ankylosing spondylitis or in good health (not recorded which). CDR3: CSATSGGVGNEQYF. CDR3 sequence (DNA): TGCAGTGCAACTAGCGGGGGGGTCGGGAACGAGCAGTACTTC.